A single sample gave rise to the 22 T cell receptor beta chains below, sequenced in a study of T cells in Graves' hyperthyroidism and ophthalmopathy. Researchers took RNA transcripts and amplified the TCR beta CDR3 regions from them. First-round RT-PCR with HTBI primers amplified the TCR CDR3 region. MiXCR, applied by TCRdb to the multiplex PCR reads, yields one record per CDR3 protein. The repertoire includes some 500,000 distinct CDR3 sequences, 13% to 15% of them detected once, and 15% to 20% sits in the top ten. The sample was blood. The receptors were sampled from a young woman with Graves' hyperthyroidism.

CDR3 loop: CASSQVRDRKGTEAFF. The CDR3, as DNA: TGTGCCAGCAGCCAAGTTCGGGACAGAAAGGGGACTGAAGCTTTCTTT. This chain connects TRBV14 to TRBJ1-1; 7 nucleotides align to TRBD1. J was trimmed by 5 bases and V by 1 base; bases with no gene match: 10. Germline values: CDR1 SGHDN, CDR2 FVKESK. The CDR3 extends over 16 amino acids.

There are many counts of this clonotype. This chain connects TRBV19 to TRBJ1-1; D unclear. The CDR3 sequence is 13 residues long. V lost 5 bases, J lost 1 base, and 8 bases lay in between. The germline gives CDR1 LNHDA, CDR2 SQIVND (reference sequence). The CDR3 DNA follows: TGTGCCAGTAGTGATGGGTGGAACACTGAAGCTTTCTTT. Translated, it gives CASSDGWNTEAFF.

This clonotype was seen repeatedly, ten times or more. This rearrangement joins TRBV20-1 to TRBJ1-1; no clear D. With 4 bases removed from V and 6 bases from J, the gap between germline ends came to 12 bases. CDR1 and CDR2 (germline): DFQATT, SNEGSKA (reference sequence). The CDR3 consists of 12 residues. CDR3 amino acids: CSATYGNPEAFF. CDR3 DNA: TGCAGTGCTACATATGGAAACCCTGAAGCTTTCTTT.

J is TRBJ1-4 and V is TRBV6-5, with a possible D match to TRBD1 (6 bases). The CDR3 spans 15 residues. Germline assignment: CDR1 MNHEY and CDR2 SVGAGI. Trimming left V 3 bases short and J 7 bases short, with 15 bases between. The CDR3 reads CASSYRGGTGEKLFF. The CDR3 DNA is TGTGCCAGCAGTTATAGGGGGGGTACGGGTGAAAAACTGTTTTTT.

In its sample, this clonotype was seen many times. V is TRBV11-2 and J is TRBJ2-4, with D tentatively TRBD1 (6 bases). The CDR3 loop spans 21 amino acids. In germline, CDR1 is SGHAT, CDR2 FQNNGV. V dropped 0 bases and J dropped 0 bases, with 24 bases sitting between them. The CDR3: CASSLEGQGHASFIAKNIQYF. The CDR3 DNA reads as TGTGCCAGCAGCTTAGAGGGGCAGGGGCACGCGAGTTTTATAGCCAAAAACATTCAGTACTTC.

This clonotype was counted many times. The genes are TRBV30 and TRBJ2-7; D is uncertain. The CDR3 is 11 residues long. CDR1 and CDR2 from the germline V gene are GTSNPN and SVGIG (reference sequence). V lost 5 bases and J lost 4, with 9 bases in between. The CDR3 protein is CAWDLGYEQYV. The CDR3 DNA sequence: TGTGCCTGGGACTTGGGTTACGAGCAGTACGTC.

This clonotype came up many times. The V call is TRBV7-9, the J call TRBJ1-1, with a possible D match to TRBD1 (5 bases). CDR3 length: 15 residues. Germline CDR1 and CDR2: SEHNR and FQNEAQ (reference sequence). The ends were cut back, 1 base at V and 0 bases at J, with 9 bases in the middle. The DNA of the CDR3 is TGTGCCAGCAGCTTAGGACAGAGATTGAACACTGAAGCTTTCTTT. Translating it yields CASSLGQRLNTEAFF.

This clonotype was observed many times. The V and J genes are TRBV12-3 or TRBV12-4 and TRBJ1-6, with no clear D. Deletions cut 2 bases from V and 0 bases from J, with 14 bases between. This CDR3 contains 18 residues. CDR3 sequence reads: CASSLTTATSSYNSPLHF. The CDR3 DNA reads as TGTGCCAGCAGTTTAACGACGGCAACTAGCTCCTATAATTCACCCCTCCACTTT.

The chain uses TRBV5-1 and TRBJ2-3; 12 bases match TRBD2. The CDR3 covers 17 residues. The V gene end was trimmed by 2 bases and the J gene end by 6 bases; junction bases not matched to a gene: 10. The germline V gene encodes CDR1 SGHRS and CDR2 YFSETQ. CDR3 sequence: CASSLRTTSGRSDTQYF. For the CDR3, the DNA is TGCGCCAGCAGCTTACGTACAACTAGCGGGAGGTCGGATACGCAGTATTTT.

This sequence joins TRBV7-9 and TRBJ1-4, with a tentative D call TRBD1 (6 bases). Trimming shortened V by 5 bases and J by 5 bases, and 12 bases separated the two germline ends. CDR1 is SEHNR, CDR2 FQNEAQ, per germline (reference sequence). The CDR3 extends over 14 amino acids. The DNA of the CDR3 is TGTGCCAGCAGCCCAACAGGGTGGAATGAAAAACTGTTTTTT. As protein: CASSPTGWNEKLFF.

The rearrangement uses TRBV6-1 and TRBJ2-1, with D unresolved. CDR1 and CDR2 (germline): MNHNS, SASEGT. The CDR3 loop spans 13 amino acids. Trimming shortened V by 5 bases and J by 8 bases, and 13 bases separated the two germline ends. CDR3 in amino acids: CASSNGGSDEQFF. The CDR3 region has the DNA TGTGCCAGCAGTAACGGTGGGTCCGATGAGCAGTTCTTC.

The V call is TRBV19, the J call TRBJ2-7; 13 bases align to TRBD2. There are 13 residues in the CDR3. Germline loops: CDR1 LNHDA, CDR2 SQIVND (reference sequence). V was clipped by 3 bases and J by 7 bases; unmatched bases: 0. DNA for the CDR3: TGTGCCAGTAGTATGGGACTAGCGGGGGAGCAGTACGTC. Amino acids: CASSMGLAGEQYV.

In its sample, this clonotype was seen many times. The chain couples TRBV5-1 to TRBJ2-7; no reliable D call. V was pared by 0 bases and J by 2 bases, with 12 bases between. Germline CDR1 SGHRS, CDR2 YFSETQ. The CDR3 runs to 15 residues. The CDR3 sequence: CASSLDGSLPYEQYF. The DNA for the CDR3 is TGCGCCAGCAGCTTGGATGGCAGCTTACCCTACGAGCAGTACTTC.

Only a few counts were recorded for this clonotype. This chain joins TRBV15 and TRBJ1-2; 7 bases agree with TRBD1. This CDR3 spans 15 amino acids. J was trimmed by 6 bases and V by 0 bases; bases with no gene match: 7. The germline V gene has CDR1 LNHNV and CDR2 YYDKDF (reference sequence). In nucleotides, the CDR3 is TGTGCCACCAGCAGAGATCTCTTGACAGGGAATGGCTACACCTTC. Its translation is CATSRDLLTGNGYTF. The variable domain in full, completed from reference TRBV15 and TRBJ1-2, reads DAMVIQNPRYQVTQFGKPVTLSCSQTLNHNVMYWYQQKSSQAPKLLFHYYDKDFNNEADTPDNFQSRRPNTSFCFLDIRSPGLGDTAMYLCATSRDLLTGNGYTFGSGTRLTVV.

There are many counts of this clonotype. The gene calls are TRBV30 and TRBJ2-7, with TRBD1 matching 7 bases. The CDR3 contains 15 residues. CDR1 is GTSNPN, CDR2 SVGIG, per germline (reference sequence). V was clipped by 3 bases and J by 5 bases; unmatched bases: 13. DNA for the CDR3: TGTGCCTGGAGCCCAGGGGGAGCGGCGTGGGACGAGCAGTACTTC. Protein: CAWSPGGAAWDEQYF.

This clonotype was detected a few times. V gene TRBV12-3 or TRBV12-4 combines with J gene TRBJ1-1; 7 bases align to TRBD1. This CDR3 spans 15 amino acids. With 7 bases clipped from V and 1 base from J, the junction kept 9 bases outside the gene matches. The DNA of the CDR3 is TGTGCCAGCACCCTGACAGGGTCATGGAACACTGAAGCTTTCTTT. Its protein product is CASTLTGSWNTEAFF.

This clonotype was observed many times. The gene calls are TRBV7-3 and TRBJ2-1, with TRBD2 matching 10 bases. Looked up from germline, CDR1 is SGHTA and CDR2 is FQGTGA. V shed 5 bases, J shed 7 bases, and the junction held 8 bases outside the gene matches. CDR3 length: 15 amino acids. The CDR3 loop is CASSKLAGVLNEQFF. CDR3 sequence (DNA): TGTGCCAGCAGCAAGCTAGCGGGAGTTTTGAATGAGCAGTTCTTC. The full variable domain, rest sourced from reference TRBV7-3 and TRBJ2-1, is GAGVSQTPSNKVTEKGKYVELRCDPISGHTALYWYRQSLGQGPEFLIYFQGTGAADDSGLPNDRFFAVRPEGSVSTLKIQRTERGDSAVYLCASSKLAGVLNEQFFGPGTRLTVL.

This clonotype was found many times. J is TRBJ2-6 and V is TRBV14; D tentatively fits TRBD1 or TRBD2 (5 bases each). V lost 1 base to trimming and J lost 1 base, with 14 bases between them. CDR1 is SGHDN, CDR2 FVKESK, per germline. This CDR3 spans 18 amino acids. The CDR3 bases are TGTGCCAGCAGCCAAGCAGGGAATGGGGGTTCTGGGGCCAACGTCCTGACTTTC. It encodes CASSQAGNGGSGANVLTF.

Comments on this clonotype: The junction and the germline gene differ at one end; a read error may be behind it. The chain employs TRBV2 and TRBJ1-1; D is unresolved. This CDR3 spans 14 amino acids. Germline loops: CDR1 SNHLY, CDR2 FYNNEI. The CDR3 protein is CACSPRTVNTEAFF. DNA for the CDR3: TGTGCCTGCAGTCCACGGACGGTGAACACTGAAGCTTTCTTT.

This clonotype showed up many times. This rearrangement joins TRBV27 to TRBJ2-2, with TRBD2 matching 10 bases. Germline loops: CDR1 MNHEY, CDR2 SMNVEV (reference sequence). V dropped 5 bases and J dropped 7; count of bases not matched to a gene: 4. This CDR3 has 14 amino acids. In nucleotides, the CDR3 is TGTGCCAGCAGTGGGGCTAGCGGGGGCGGGGAGCTGTTTTTT. Its translation: CASSGASGGGELFF.

This clonotype was detected only a few times. V and J are TRBV7-3 and TRBJ2-1, with a tentative D call TRBD2 (7 bases). Looked up from germline, CDR1 is SGHTA and CDR2 is FQGTGA. V shed 1 base and J shed 4 bases, with 17 bases lying between them. The CDR3 has 17 amino acids. The CDR3 reads CASSLKGGGFGYNEQFF. CDR3 DNA: TGTGCCAGCAGCTTAAAGGGGGGGGGTTTCGGATACAATGAGCAGTTCTTC. Supplemented by reference TRBV7-3 and TRBJ2-1, the full variable domain reads GAGVSQTPSNKVTEKGKYVELRCDPISGHTALYWYRQSLGQGPEFLIYFQGTGAADDSGLPNDRFFAVRPEGSVSTLKIQRTERGDSAVYLCASSLKGGGFGYNEQFFGPGTRLTVL.

This clonotype was detected only a few times. The gene calls are TRBV28 and TRBJ1-2, with a tentative D call TRBD1 (5 bases). The ends were cut back, 5 bases at V and 0 bases at J, with 16 bases in the middle. The CDR3 runs to 16 residues. CDR1 and CDR2 from the germline V gene are MDHEN and SYDVKM. The CDR3 loop reads CASSPARGTANYGYTF. The CDR3 DNA follows: TGTGCCAGCAGTCCCGCGAGGGGAACAGCTAACTATGGCTACACCTTC.